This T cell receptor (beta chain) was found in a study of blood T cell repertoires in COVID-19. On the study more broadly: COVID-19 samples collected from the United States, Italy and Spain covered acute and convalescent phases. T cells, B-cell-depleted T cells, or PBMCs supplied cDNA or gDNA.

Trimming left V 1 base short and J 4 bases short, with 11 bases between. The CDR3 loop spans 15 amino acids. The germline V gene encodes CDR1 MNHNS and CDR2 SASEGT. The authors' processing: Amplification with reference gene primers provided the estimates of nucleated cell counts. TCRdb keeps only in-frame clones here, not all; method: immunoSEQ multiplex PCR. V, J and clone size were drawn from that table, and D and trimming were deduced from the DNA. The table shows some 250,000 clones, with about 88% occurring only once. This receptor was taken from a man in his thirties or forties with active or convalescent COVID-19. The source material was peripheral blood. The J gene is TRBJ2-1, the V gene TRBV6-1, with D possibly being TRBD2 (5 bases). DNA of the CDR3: TGTGCCAGCAGTGAAGTCGGGGTAGGATACAATGAGCAGTTCTTC. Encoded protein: CASSEVGVGYNEQFF.